The 30 T cell receptor beta chains below all came from one sample that was sequenced in a study of T cell responses to AZD1222 COVID-19 vaccine. The repertoire was sequenced with immunoSEQ multiplex PCR; TCRdb's copy has only in-frame clones and lacks some. The repertoire holds 40,000 to 60,000 clones, with about 90% as singletons. This sample comprised peripheral blood, obtained 28 days after the second AZD1222 dose. The origin of the receptors is an adult who received the AZD1222 COVID-19 vaccine.

The V gene is TRBV2, the J gene TRBJ2-1; 12 nucleotides match TRBD2. Germline V CDR1 and CDR2: SNHLY, FYNNEI. Trimming cost V 4 bases and J 6 bases; bases outside gene matches: 7. CDR3 length equals 16 residues. CDR3 loop: CASSALLAGGSNEQFF. CDR3 sequence (DNA): TGTGCCAGCAGTGCTTTACTAGCGGGAGGTTCCAATGAGCAGTTCTTC. Together with reference TRBV2 and TRBJ2-1, the CDR3 gives the full variable domain: EPEVTQTPSHQVTQMGQEVILRCVPISNHLYFYWYRQILGQKVEFLVSFYNNEISEKSEIFDDQFSVERPDGSNFTLKIRSTKLEDSAMYFCASSALLAGGSNEQFFGPGTRLTVL.

The chain uses TRBV9 and TRBJ1-1; 11 bases agree with TRBD1. Germline V gene sequence: CDR1 SGDLS, CDR2 YYNGEE. This CDR3 has 16 amino acids. The junction had 4 bases not matched to a gene; V was cut back by 3 bases and J by 0 bases. DNA of the CDR3: TGTGCCAGCAGCGCCCGGGACAGGGGGGTGAACACTGAAGCTTTCTTT. The encoded protein is CASSARDRGVNTEAFF.

V is TRBV2 and J is TRBJ1-4; D is ambiguous. V lost 5 bases and J lost 8, with 6 bases in between. The CDR3 totals 11 residues. The germline V gene has CDR1 SNHLY and CDR2 FYNNEI. The CDR3 DNA sequence: TGTGCCAGCAGTAGGCCGGAAAAACTGTTTTTT. It specifies CASSRPEKLFF.

The chain joins TRBV25-1 to TRBJ2-1; tentative D call: TRBD2 (6 bases). The CDR3 has 15 residues. CDR1 is MGHDK and CDR2 is SYGVNS in the germline V gene. V was shortened by 1 base and J by 4 bases, with 11 bases between the two germline ends. DNA of the CDR3: TGTGCCAGCAGTGAATTTGGGGGAGGTTACAATGAGCAGTTCTTC. Amino acids: CASSEFGGGYNEQFF. Combining the CDR3 with reference TRBV25-1 and TRBJ2-1 gives the whole variable domain EADIYQTPRYLVIGTGKKITLECSQTMGHDKMYWYQQDPGMELHLIHYSYGVNSTEKGDLSSESTVSRIRTEHFPLTLESARPSHTSQYLCASSEFGGGYNEQFFGPGTRLTVL.

The chain employs TRBV2 and TRBJ2-7, with D hard to call. The CDR3 has 10 residues. Deletions cut 6 bases from V and 3 bases from J, with 3 bases between. Per the germline V gene, CDR1 is SNHLY and CDR2 is FYNNEI. CDR3 residues: CASRGYEQYF. The CDR3 DNA reads as TGTGCCAGCAGGGGCTACGAGCAGTACTTC.

The chain joins TRBV4-3 to TRBJ1-2; perhaps TRBD1 as D (6 bases). V lost 0 bases to trimming and J lost 4 bases, with 15 bases between them. The CDR3 sequence is 16 residues long. CDR1 is LGHNA, CDR2 YSLEER, per germline. The CDR3 DNA sequence: TGCGCCAGCAGCCAAGATCGTACAGGGCACGGCTATGGCTACACCTTC. As protein: CASSQDRTGHGYGYTF.

This clone was seen only a few times. The chain is built from TRBV5-4 and TRBJ2-7, with 8 bases that match TRBD2. Losses at the gene ends were 4 bases for V and 2 bases for J; bases not matched to a gene: 11. This CDR3 contains 16 residues. The germline V gene encodes CDR1 SGHNT and CDR2 YYREEE (reference sequence). The DNA for the CDR3 is TGTGCCAGCAGCCCCCAACTAGCGGCAAACCCCTACGAGCAGTACTTC. It yields the protein CASSPQLAANPYEQYF.

DNA for the CDR3: TGTGCCTGGAGCCCGGGCAGGCTCAACACTGAAGCTTTCTTT. Its protein product is CAWSPGRLNTEAFF. The chain recombines TRBV30 with TRBJ1-1; no clear D. The CDR3 has 14 amino acids. V was trimmed by 3 bases and J by 2 bases, leaving 13 bases between them. Germline values: CDR1 GTSNPN, CDR2 SVGIG (reference sequence).

This chain uses TRBV27 with TRBJ2-7, with TRBD2 as a possible D gene (5 bases). Germline V gives CDR1 MNHEY, CDR2 SMNVEV (reference sequence). The V end was cut by 5 bases, the J end by 3 bases, with 20 bases between. This CDR3 has 16 residues. CDR3 loop: CASSPSSGGLLYEQYF. The CDR3 DNA reads as TGTGCCAGCAGTCCCTCCTCCGGCGGACTCCTCTACGAGCAGTACTTC.

In this sample, this clone turned up once. The chain combines TRBV6-2 or TRBV6-3 with TRBJ1-2, with D unresolved. The V gene's germline CDR1 is MNHEY and CDR2 SVGEGT. The CDR3 extends over 14 amino acids. The V gene lost 1 base and the J gene lost 8 bases, with 14 bases spanning the gap. As DNA, the CDR3 is TGTGCCAGCAGTTACTTCACCTCTCGAGGCGGCTACACCTTC. It encodes CASSYFTSRGGYTF.

The chain uses TRBV5-4 and TRBJ1-5; D gene uncertain. This CDR3 has 15 residues. In germline, CDR1 is SGHNT, CDR2 YYREEE (reference sequence). The V end lost 4 bases, the J end lost 0 bases, and 11 bases lay between the germline ends. CDR3 region: CASSRGGTSNQPQHF. The CDR3 nucleotides are TGTGCCAGCAGCCGAGGTGGAACTAGCAATCAGCCCCAGCATTTT.

J is TRBJ2-7 and V is TRBV6-2 or TRBV6-3; D unresolved. The CDR3 has 12 amino acids. V was pared by 2 bases and J by 0 bases, with 2 bases between. Germline assignment: CDR1 MNHEY and CDR2 SVGEGT. CDR3 sequence: CASSYTSYEQYF. The CDR3 region has the DNA TGTGCCAGCAGTTACACCTCCTACGAGCAGTACTTC.

The chain is built from TRBV29-1 and TRBJ1-2; TRBD1 might be the D (6 bases). The germline CDR1 and CDR2 sequences are SQVTM and ANQGSEA. With 5 bases removed from V and 5 bases from J, the gap between germline ends came to 18 bases. There are 14 residues in the CDR3. The CDR3 sequence: CSVYSQGLGYGYTF. CDR3 bases: TGCAGCGTTTACTCCCAGGGGTTGGGGTATGGCTACACCTTC.

V usage is TRBV6-1 and J usage is TRBJ1-2; TRBD1 matches at 7 bases. The CDR3 sequence is 16 residues long. J lost 2 bases, V lost 4 bases, and 10 bases had no gene match. Germline V gene sequence: CDR1 MNHNS, CDR2 SASEGT. The CDR3 nucleotides are TGTGCCAGCAGTGGGGACAGCCGAGAACAAAACTATGGCTACACCTTC. Its translation: CASSGDSREQNYGYTF.

The chain links TRBV28 to TRBJ1-1; D is unresolved. The germline gives CDR1 MDHEN, CDR2 SYDVKM. The CDR3 spans 13 residues. V shed 3 bases and J shed 2 bases, with 7 bases lying between them. CDR3: CASSFAHNTEAFF. The CDR3 DNA follows: TGTGCCAGCAGTTTTGCCCATAACACTGAAGCTTTCTTT. The full variable domain, its missing parts supplied by reference TRBV28 and TRBJ1-1, is DVKVTQSSRYLVKRTGEKVFLECVQDMDHENMFWYRQDPGLGLRLIYFSYDVKMKEKGDIPEGYSVSREKKERFSLILESASTNQTSMYLCASSFAHNTEAFFGQGTRLTVV.

The genes are TRBV5-1 and TRBJ2-7; a weak D match, TRBD2 (5 bases). The germline gives CDR1 SGHRS, CDR2 YFSETQ. CDR3 length: 13 residues. V lost 0 bases and J 9 bases, leaving 13 bases between the germline ends. The CDR3 spells CASSLAGRSGQYF. The CDR3 coding sequence is TGCGCCAGCAGCTTGGCCGGTAGAAGCGGGCAGTACTTC. Full variable domain (rest looked up from reference TRBV5-1 and TRBJ2-7): KAGVTQTPRYLIKTRGQQVTLSCSPISGHRSVSWYQQTPGQGLQFLFEYFSETQRNKGNFPGRFSGRQFSNSRSEMNVSTLELGDSALYLCASSLAGRSGQYFGPGTRLTVT.

The genes are TRBV11-2 and TRBJ2-1; D unclear. The length of the CDR3 is 12 residues. V was trimmed by 8 bases and J by 4 bases, leaving 9 bases between them. Per the germline V gene, CDR1 is SGHAT and CDR2 is FQNNGV. The CDR3 sequence: CASGSLYNEQFF. The DNA for the CDR3 is TGTGCCAGCGGGTCGTTATACAATGAGCAGTTCTTC.

This clone came up a few times. The chain carries TRBV6-5 and TRBJ1-5; D gene ambiguous. Trimming removed 8 bases at V and 7 bases at J, with 9 bases between. Germline V gene lookup returns CDR1 MNHEY and CDR2 SVGAGI. This CDR3 region has 11 residues. In DNA form, the CDR3 reads TGTGCCAGCGGGTTAGGGCAGCCCCAGCATTTT. It yields the protein CASGLGQPQHF.

The rearrangement joins TRBV5-1 to TRBJ2-7; 9 bases map to TRBD1. The CDR3 spans 15 residues. Trimming at V came to 4 bases and at J to 2 bases, leaving 7 bases not matched to a gene. Germline V gene lookup returns CDR1 SGHRS and CDR2 YFSETQ. The chain's CDR3 is CASSATGGGTYEQYF. CDR3 bases: TGCGCCAGCAGCGCGACAGGGGGAGGGACCTACGAGCAGTACTTC.

This chain connects TRBV25-1 to TRBJ2-1; 9 bases map to TRBD1. After removal of 2 bases from V and 3 bases from J, the junction contained 5 bases not matched to a gene. This CDR3 comprises 16 residues. Germline V gives CDR1 MGHDK, CDR2 SYGVNS. The CDR3 DNA sequence: TGTGCCAGCAGTGAACGGGACAGGGAGATCTACAATGAGCAGTTCTTC. Translation gives CASSERDREIYNEQFF.

The rearrangement joins TRBV6-6 to TRBJ2-7; D might be TRBD1 (5 bases). This CDR3 contains 15 residues. Germline CDR1 is MNHNY and CDR2 is SVGAGI (reference sequence). Trimming removed 5 bases from V and 0 bases from J, with 14 bases in between. The chain's CDR3 is CASSKTALSSYEQYF. In DNA, the CDR3 is TGTGCCAGCAGTAAGACAGCCCTAAGCTCCTACGAGCAGTACTTC.

This chain links TRBV18 with TRBJ1-5, with D unresolved. The CDR3 totals 15 residues. Germline V lookup: CDR1 KGHSH, CDR2 LQKENI. V shed 2 bases and J shed 7 bases, with 15 bases lying between them. The CDR3 sequence is CASSPKGTGGQPQHF. In DNA form, the CDR3 reads TGTGCCAGCTCACCAAAAGGTACTGGAGGGCAGCCCCAGCATTTT.

V and J are TRBV6-6 and TRBJ2-7; D uncertain. CDR3 length: 14 amino acids. Germline loops: CDR1 MNHNY, CDR2 SVGAGI (reference sequence). Trimming shortened V by 1 base and J by 5 bases, and 12 bases separated the two germline ends. The CDR3 nucleotides are TGTGCCAGCAGTTACTTGGACCCCCTGGACGAGCAGTACTTC. Encoded protein: CASSYLDPLDEQYF.

The CDR3 here is CASSSVQTGVNSPLHF. CDR3 nucleotide sequence: TGTGCCAGCAGCTCCGTACAGACAGGGGTAAATTCACCCCTCCACTTT. This chain joins TRBV7-9 and TRBJ1-6, with 8 bases lining up with TRBD1. The CDR3 has 16 residues. J lost 7 bases, V lost 4 bases, and 9 bases had no gene match. Germline CDR1 SEHNR, CDR2 FQNEAQ (reference sequence).

This rearrangement joins TRBV5-1 to TRBJ1-2; D is perhaps TRBD1 (6 bases). V gave up 5 bases and J gave up 0 bases, with 17 bases separating them. The germline V gene encodes CDR1 SGHRS and CDR2 YFSETQ. The CDR3 is 16 amino acids. The CDR3 spells CASSPAPGAANYGYTF. The CDR3 DNA sequence: TGCGCCAGCAGTCCGGCTCCGGGGGCGGCTAACTATGGCTACACCTTC.

The chain joins TRBV5-1 to TRBJ2-7; possibly TRBD1 or TRBD2 for D (5 bases each). Germline V gives CDR1 SGHRS, CDR2 YFSETQ. The CDR3 spans 14 residues. V shed 4 bases and J shed 6 bases, with 17 bases lying between them. The CDR3 nucleotides read TGCGCCAGCAGCCCCGGGGAAGGGACGGGCGAGCAGTACTTC. Translation: CASSPGEGTGEQYF.

The chain is built from TRBV2 and TRBJ2-5; perhaps TRBD1 as D (5 bases). Germline V lookup: CDR1 SNHLY, CDR2 FYNNEI. With 2 bases removed from V and 7 bases from J, the gap between germline ends came to 11 bases. The CDR3 contains 13 residues. The CDR3 DNA reads TGTGCCAGCAGTGAATTCAGGGCTGGGACCCAGTACTTC. Its translation: CASSEFRAGTQYF.

This clone was recorded only once. The chain combines TRBV14 with TRBJ1-2; D ambiguous. There are 15 residues in the CDR3. Trimming pared 0 bases from V and 5 bases from J, leaving 13 bases between. Germline V gene sequence: CDR1 SGHDN, CDR2 FVKESK. Written as DNA, the CDR3 is TGTGCCAGCAGCCAAGAATTGACCTCTTATTATGGCTACACCTTC. Translation gives CASSQELTSYYGYTF.

The chain combines TRBV25-1 with TRBJ2-2; TRBD1 matches at 7 bases. The trim removed 1 base at V and 3 bases at J, leaving 2 bases unmatched. The germline CDR1 and CDR2 sequences are MGHDK and SYGVNS. The CDR3 contains 15 residues. The CDR3 region has the DNA TGTGCCAGCAGTGAATGGGACAGCTACACCGGGGAGCTGTTTTTT. Protein sequence: CASSEWDSYTGELFF. Filled out from reference TRBV25-1 and TRBJ2-2, the complete variable domain reads EADIYQTPRYLVIGTGKKITLECSQTMGHDKMYWYQQDPGMELHLIHYSYGVNSTEKGDLSSESTVSRIRTEHFPLTLESARPSHTSQYLCASSEWDSYTGELFFGEGSRLTVL.

The rearrangement uses TRBV18 and TRBJ2-7; the D is unclear. Trimming pared 4 bases from V and 7 bases from J, leaving 17 bases between. The CDR3 totals 14 residues. Germline V gives CDR1 KGHSH, CDR2 LQKENI. CDR3 nucleotide sequence: TGTGCCAGCTCACTTTCCGGGCCTAGGCGGGAGCAGTACTTC. Its protein product is CASSLSGPRREQYF.